What follows describes a single T cell receptor beta chain. It was with 60 Vbeta and 13 Jbeta primers that the PCR ran. Here immunoSEQ multiplex PCR was the method, and the copy in TCRdb shows in-frame clones only, minus some. The profile shows about 91,000 clones, roughly 76% of them singletons. This specimen comes from a study of cytomegalovirus exposure and HLA in healthy donors. Germline V gene sequence: CDR1 MNHNS, CDR2 SASEGT. This CDR3 region has 15 residues. J lost 6 bases, V lost 8 bases, and 8 bases had no gene match. The chain is built from TRBV6-1 and TRBJ2-2; 11 bases line up with TRBD1. The sequenced sample was PBMCs. This receptor was identified in a female donor in good health and CMV-seronegative. CDR3 sequence reads: CASRRPGQGAGELFF. The DNA for the CDR3 is TGTGCCAGCCGGCGACCGGGACAGGGGGCCGGGGAGCTGTTTTTT.